This TCR beta chain was sequenced in a study of shared clonotypes between healthy human individuals. Trimming left V 4 bases short and J 4 bases short, with 7 bases between. The CDR3 covers 12 residues. Germline assignment: CDR1 SNHLY and CDR2 FYNNEI. Data came from immunoSEQ multiplex PCR; TCRdb stores just in-frame clones and leaves some out. The sample yields about 1.1 million clones, around 78% seen once. Material for sequencing was memory CD4+ T cells from PBMCs. Subset: CD45RA-negative fraction. The rearrangement links TRBV2 to TRBJ1-1; no clear D gene. This sequence originates from a man younger than 35 in good health. Some clones in this sample may be carry-over from other donors' samples. The CDR3 DNA follows: TGTGCCAGCAGTGCCCTGGGCACTGAAGCTTTCTTT. Amino acids: CASSALGTEAFF. Combining the CDR3 with reference TRBV2 and TRBJ1-1 gives the whole variable domain EPEVTQTPSHQVTQMGQEVILRCVPISNHLYFYWYRQILGQKVEFLVSFYNNEISEKSEIFDDQFSVERPDGSNFTLKIRSTKLEDSAMYFCASSALGTEAFFGQGTRLTVV.